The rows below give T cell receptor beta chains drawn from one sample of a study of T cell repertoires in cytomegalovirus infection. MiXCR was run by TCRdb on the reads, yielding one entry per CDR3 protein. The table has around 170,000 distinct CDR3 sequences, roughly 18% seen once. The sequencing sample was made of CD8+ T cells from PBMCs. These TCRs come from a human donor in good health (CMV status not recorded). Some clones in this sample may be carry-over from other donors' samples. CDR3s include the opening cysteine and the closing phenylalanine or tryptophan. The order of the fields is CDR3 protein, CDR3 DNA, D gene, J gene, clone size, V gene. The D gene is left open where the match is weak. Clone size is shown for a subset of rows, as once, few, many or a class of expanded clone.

cdr3_aa: CASSLTGKGETQYF
cdr3_nt: TGTGCCAGCAGCTTAACGGGGAAGGGAGAGACCCAGTACTTC
d_call: .
j_call: TRBJ2-5
clone_size: few
v_call: TRBV7-9

cdr3_aa: CASSLAQINSGEQYF
cdr3_nt: TGTGCCAGCAGCTTAGCGCAAATCAATTCGGGCGAGCAGTACTTC
d_call: .
j_call: TRBJ2-7
clone_size: many
v_call: TRBV7-2

cdr3_aa: CASSTGQPQHF
cdr3_nt: TGTGCCAGCAGCACTGGCCAGCCCCAGCATTTT
d_call: .
j_call: TRBJ1-5
clone_size: .
v_call: TRBV28

cdr3_aa: CASSENLGRRETQYF
cdr3_nt: TGTGCCAGCAGTGAAAACTTAGGACGCCGGGAGACCCAGTACTTC
d_call: .
j_call: TRBJ2-5
clone_size: .
v_call: TRBV6-1

cdr3_aa: CASRLGATSEETQYF
cdr3_nt: TGTGCCAGCCGTCTTGGCGCCACCTCGGAAGAGACCCAGTACTTC
d_call: .
j_call: TRBJ2-5
clone_size: .
v_call: TRBV27

cdr3_aa: CASSLGGRPTEAFF
cdr3_nt: TGTGCCAGCAGCTTGGGGGGCCGACCCACTGAAGCTTTCTTT
d_call: .
j_call: TRBJ1-1
clone_size: .
v_call: TRBV7-9

cdr3_aa: CASSLALKGTTEAFF
cdr3_nt: TGTGCCAGCAGTTTAGCGCTAAAGGGGACTACTGAAGCTTTCTTT
d_call: .
j_call: TRBJ1-1
clone_size: few
v_call: TRBV12-3/TRBV12-4

cdr3_aa: CASSDVGRTGNTIYF
cdr3_nt: TGTGCCAGCAGTGACGTCGGGAGAACTGGAAACACCATATATTTT
d_call: .
j_call: TRBJ1-3
clone_size: few
v_call: TRBV25-1

cdr3_aa: CASSLTTSGTHNEQFF
cdr3_nt: TGTGCCAGCAGCTTAACGACTAGCGGGACACACAATGAGCAGTTCTTC
d_call: TRBD2
j_call: TRBJ2-1
clone_size: many
v_call: TRBV7-2

cdr3_aa: CASSLREAGDTEAFF
cdr3_nt: TGTGCCAGCAGCTTAAGGGAAGCTGGGGACACTGAAGCTTTCTTT
d_call: .
j_call: TRBJ1-1
clone_size: .
v_call: TRBV11-2

cdr3_aa: CASSLDRTYEQYF
cdr3_nt: TGTGCCAGCAGCTTAGACAGAACCTACGAGCAGTACTTC
d_call: .
j_call: TRBJ2-7
clone_size: few
v_call: TRBV7-9

cdr3_aa: CASSLNVGADEQFF
cdr3_nt: TGTGCCAGCAGTTTAAATGTGGGAGCGGATGAGCAGTTCTTC
d_call: .
j_call: TRBJ2-1
clone_size: few
v_call: TRBV28

cdr3_aa: CASSNHGQAYEQYF
cdr3_nt: TGTGCCAGCAGCAATCATGGACAGGCTTACGAGCAGTACTTC
d_call: TRBD1
j_call: TRBJ2-7
clone_size: .
v_call: TRBV14

cdr3_aa: CATQNRSYGYTF
cdr3_nt: TGTGCCACGCAAAACAGGTCCTATGGCTACACCTTC
d_call: .
j_call: TRBJ1-2
clone_size: .
v_call: TRBV2

cdr3_aa: CASSLEGGGATEAFF
cdr3_nt: TGTGCCAGCAGCTTAGAGGGCGGTGGGGCCACTGAAGCTTTCTTT
d_call: .
j_call: TRBJ1-1
clone_size: .
v_call: TRBV7-3

cdr3_aa: CASSFKGRSLTDTQYF
cdr3_nt: TGTGCCAGCAGTTTCAAGGGGCGATCCCTAACAGATACGCAGTATTTT
d_call: .
j_call: TRBJ2-3
clone_size: .
v_call: TRBV28

cdr3_aa: CASSPGLAENNEQFF
cdr3_nt: TGTGCCAGCAGCCCTGGACTAGCGGAGAACAATGAGCAGTTCTTC
d_call: TRBD2
j_call: TRBJ2-1
clone_size: .
v_call: TRBV28

cdr3_aa: CASSDPEEPNQPQHF
cdr3_nt: TGTGCCAGCAGTGACCCCGAGGAGCCCAATCAGCCCCAGCATTTT
d_call: .
j_call: TRBJ1-5
clone_size: .
v_call: TRBV2

cdr3_aa: CASSYGGGRSYEQYF
cdr3_nt: TGTGCCAGCAGTTACGGGGGCGGGAGAAGTTACGAGCAGTACTTC
d_call: .
j_call: TRBJ2-7
clone_size: .
v_call: TRBV6-5

cdr3_aa: CASSLGSGAQAGYTF
cdr3_nt: TGTGCCAGCAGCTTAGGTTCAGGGGCTCAGGCTGGCTACACCTTC
d_call: .
j_call: TRBJ1-2
clone_size: .
v_call: TRBV7-9

cdr3_aa: CASSYDIHTSYEQYF
cdr3_nt: TGTGCCAGCAGTTACGACATACACACCTCCTACGAGCAGTACTTC
d_call: .
j_call: TRBJ2-7
clone_size: .
v_call: TRBV6-2/TRBV6-3

cdr3_aa: CASSLGGVHNEQFF
cdr3_nt: TGTGCCAGCAGCTTAGGCGGGGTACACAATGAGCAGTTCTTC
d_call: .
j_call: TRBJ2-1
clone_size: few
v_call: TRBV7-9

cdr3_aa: CASSRTSGRVNEQFF
cdr3_nt: TGTGCCAGCAGCCGGACTAGCGGGAGGGTTAATGAGCAGTTCTTC
d_call: TRBD2
j_call: TRBJ2-1
clone_size: .
v_call: TRBV7-2

cdr3_aa: CARAGVPDTQYF
cdr3_nt: TGTGCCAGAGCTGGGGTCCCAGATACGCAGTATTTT
d_call: .
j_call: TRBJ2-3
clone_size: .
v_call: TRBV2

cdr3_aa: CASSLGGTVANTGELFF
cdr3_nt: TGTGCCAGCAGCTTAGGGGGGACAGTCGCGAACACCGGGGAGCTGTTTTTT
d_call: TRBD1
j_call: TRBJ2-2
clone_size: .
v_call: TRBV11-2

cdr3_aa: CSASLLDRHLEQFF
cdr3_nt: TGCAGTGCTAGTCTGCTCGACCGTCATCTCGAGCAGTTCTTC
d_call: .
j_call: TRBJ2-1
clone_size: .
v_call: TRBV20-1

cdr3_aa: CARRGGWDEQFF
cdr3_nt: TGTGCCCGCAGGGGGGGATGGGATGAGCAGTTCTTC
d_call: .
j_call: TRBJ2-1
clone_size: .
v_call: TRBV6-2/TRBV6-3

cdr3_aa: CDSSSLPPGLVSSYNEQFF
cdr3_nt: TGTGACAGCAGCTCACTCCCTCCGGGACTAGTGAGCTCCTACAATGAGCAGTTCTTC
d_call: TRBD2
j_call: TRBJ2-1
clone_size: .
v_call: TRBV6-5

cdr3_aa: CASSLRGGAGELFF
cdr3_nt: TGTGCCAGCAGCTTACGGGGGGGGGCAGGGGAGCTGTTTTTT
d_call: TRBD2
j_call: TRBJ2-2
clone_size: .
v_call: TRBV7-8

cdr3_aa: CASSFQGGYVSYEQYF
cdr3_nt: TGTGCCAGCAGTTTCCAGGGGGGCTACGTCTCCTACGAGCAGTACTTC
d_call: .
j_call: TRBJ2-7
clone_size: few
v_call: TRBV11-2

cdr3_aa: CASSGQERPYEQYF
cdr3_nt: TGTGCCAGCAGTGGTCAGGAAAGGCCCTACGAGCAGTACTTC
d_call: .
j_call: TRBJ2-7
clone_size: .
v_call: TRBV2

cdr3_aa: CASSLIPAQGREKLFF
cdr3_nt: TGTGCCAGCAGCTTAATTCCGGCACAGGGACGAGAAAAACTGTTTTTT
d_call: .
j_call: TRBJ1-4
clone_size: many
v_call: TRBV7-2

cdr3_aa: CASRVAGAYNEQFF
cdr3_nt: TGTGCCAGCAGGGTAGCGGGGGCCTACAATGAGCAGTTCTTC
d_call: TRBD2
j_call: TRBJ2-1
clone_size: few
v_call: TRBV28

cdr3_aa: CSVVKGLHTEAFF
cdr3_nt: TGCAGCGTTGTCAAGGGGCTACACACTGAAGCTTTCTTT
d_call: .
j_call: TRBJ1-1
clone_size: .
v_call: TRBV29-1

cdr3_aa: CASSPLLAGGTDTQYF
cdr3_nt: TGTGCCAGCAGCCCCCTCCTAGCGGGGGGCACAGATACGCAGTATTTT
d_call: TRBD2
j_call: TRBJ2-3
clone_size: .
v_call: TRBV7-3

cdr3_aa: CASSLDFTGGLTGELFF
cdr3_nt: TGTGCCAGCAGCTTAGATTTCACCGGGGGGTTGACCGGGGAGCTGTTTTTT
d_call: TRBD2
j_call: TRBJ2-2
clone_size: few
v_call: TRBV11-2

cdr3_aa: CASSPGTGSGYEQYF
cdr3_nt: TGTGCCAGCAGCCCCGGGACGGGCTCCGGGTACGAGCAGTACTTC
d_call: .
j_call: TRBJ2-7
clone_size: .
v_call: TRBV7-2

cdr3_aa: CASSPGTASSYEQYF
cdr3_nt: TGTGCCAGCAGCCCCGGGACAGCCTCCTCCTACGAGCAGTACTTC
d_call: TRBD1
j_call: TRBJ2-7
clone_size: many
v_call: TRBV7-6

cdr3_aa: CASSSSGRVEQYF
cdr3_nt: TGTGCCAGCAGTTCCTCGGGGCGGGTCGAGCAGTACTTC
d_call: .
j_call: TRBJ2-7
clone_size: .
v_call: TRBV27

cdr3_aa: CASRTTGGTEAFF
cdr3_nt: TGTGCCAGCAGAACCACAGGGGGCACTGAAGCTTTCTTT
d_call: TRBD1
j_call: TRBJ1-1
clone_size: medium-sized
v_call: TRBV28

cdr3_aa: CASSQDREIGYTF
cdr3_nt: TGTGCCAGCAGCCAGGACAGGGAGATTGGCTACACCTTC
d_call: TRBD1
j_call: TRBJ1-2
clone_size: .
v_call: TRBV6-2/TRBV6-3

cdr3_aa: CATSRRGDEQFF
cdr3_nt: TGTGCCACCTCCAGGAGGGGCGATGAGCAGTTCTTC
d_call: .
j_call: TRBJ2-1
clone_size: few
v_call: TRBV27

cdr3_aa: CASSPDLLNTEAFF
cdr3_nt: TGTGCCAGCAGCCCTGACCTCTTGAACACTGAAGCTTTCTTT
d_call: .
j_call: TRBJ1-1
clone_size: .
v_call: TRBV7-9

cdr3_aa: CATFPWVRGTTEAFF
cdr3_nt: TGTGCCACCTTCCCCTGGGTCCGGGGAACGACTGAAGCTTTCTTT
d_call: .
j_call: TRBJ1-1
clone_size: few
v_call: TRBV11-2

cdr3_aa: CASSILQGSNTEAFF
cdr3_nt: TGTGCCAGCAGCATTCTACAGGGGTCGAACACTGAAGCTTTCTTT
d_call: TRBD1
j_call: TRBJ1-1
clone_size: .
v_call: TRBV7-3

cdr3_aa: CASSSRGRGYEQYF
cdr3_nt: TGTGCCAGCAGTTCCAGGGGGCGCGGATACGAGCAGTACTTC
d_call: TRBD1
j_call: TRBJ2-7
clone_size: .
v_call: TRBV28

cdr3_aa: CASSYPYRDSTDWQFF
cdr3_nt: TGTGCCAGCAGTTACCCTTACCGGGACTCCACTGATTGGCAGTTCTTC
d_call: .
j_call: TRBJ2-1
clone_size: .
v_call: TRBV6-2/TRBV6-3

cdr3_aa: CASSRAGGNQPQHF
cdr3_nt: TGTGCCAGTTCCCGGGCAGGGGGTAATCAGCCCCAGCATTTT
d_call: TRBD1
j_call: TRBJ1-5
clone_size: few
v_call: TRBV11-2

cdr3_aa: CASSPWTSANYGYTF
cdr3_nt: TGTGCCAGCAGCCCTTGGACTTCAGCTAACTATGGCTACACCTTC
d_call: .
j_call: TRBJ1-2
clone_size: .
v_call: TRBV7-2

cdr3_aa: CASRQGGEKLFF
cdr3_nt: TGTGCCAGCAGACAGGGTGGCGAAAAACTGTTTTTT
d_call: .
j_call: TRBJ1-4
clone_size: .
v_call: TRBV14

cdr3_aa: CASSRQGRGEQYF
cdr3_nt: TGTGCCAGCAGCCGTCAGGGGAGGGGCGAGCAGTACTTC
d_call: .
j_call: TRBJ2-7
clone_size: few
v_call: TRBV14

cdr3_aa: CASSPKGTGELGYTF
cdr3_nt: TGTGCCAGCAGCCCCAAGGGGACAGGGGAACTTGGCTACACCTTC
d_call: TRBD1
j_call: TRBJ1-2
clone_size: once
v_call: TRBV7-6

cdr3_aa: CASSLTGLAVEQYF
cdr3_nt: TGTGCCAGCAGCCTGACGGGACTAGCGGTCGAGCAGTACTTC
d_call: TRBD2
j_call: TRBJ2-7
clone_size: many
v_call: TRBV7-2

cdr3_aa: CASSVSGSLEQFF
cdr3_nt: TGTGCCAGCAGCGTTAGCGGGTCACTTGAGCAGTTCTTC
d_call: TRBD2
j_call: TRBJ2-1
clone_size: .
v_call: TRBV11-2

cdr3_aa: CASSIEGRGETQYF
cdr3_nt: TGTGCCAGTAGTATAGAGGGCAGGGGAGAGACCCAGTACTTC
d_call: .
j_call: TRBJ2-5
clone_size: .
v_call: TRBV19

cdr3_aa: CAISESMHAGNTIYF
cdr3_nt: TGTGCCATCAGTGAGTCTATGCACGCGGGAAACACCATATATTTT
d_call: .
j_call: TRBJ1-3
clone_size: medium-sized
v_call: TRBV10-3

cdr3_aa: CASSVGQGSSEAFF
cdr3_nt: TGTGCCAGCAGCGTCGGACAGGGGAGCTCTGAAGCTTTCTTT
d_call: TRBD1
j_call: TRBJ1-1
clone_size: few
v_call: TRBV7-9

cdr3_aa: CASGLSLGDEQYF
cdr3_nt: TGTGCCAGCGGACTATCCCTCGGAGACGAGCAGTACTTC
d_call: .
j_call: TRBJ2-7
clone_size: .
v_call: TRBV7-3

cdr3_aa: CSVTGTGGGYEQYF
cdr3_nt: TGCAGCGTAACCGGGACAGGGGGGGGATACGAGCAGTACTTC
d_call: TRBD1
j_call: TRBJ2-7
clone_size: few
v_call: TRBV29-1